There are a few counts of the clone carrying this T cell receptor beta chain. This entry is derived from a study of blood T cell repertoires in COVID-19. Across the study: The study drew acute and convalescent COVID-19 samples from the United States, Italy and Spain. T cells, B-cell-depleted T cells, or PBMCs supplied cDNA or gDNA.

Germline V lookup: CDR1 SQVTM, CDR2 ANQGSEA. Trimming at V came to 0 bases and at J to 5 bases, leaving 11 bases not matched to a gene. The CDR3 is 16 residues long. As handled by the study authors: By means of reference gene primer amplification, nucleated cell counts were estimated. The table came from immunoSEQ multiplex PCR; TCRdb's copy has only in-frame clones and leaves some out. The D gene and trimming were derived from the DNA, and the V and J assignments and clone size from that table. The data hold about 200,000 clones, with about 83% observed a single time. The origin of this receptor is a woman between 40 and 55 years old with active or convalescent COVID-19. The J gene is TRBJ2-5, the V gene TRBV29-1; TRBD1 agrees at 8 bases. Sequencing was performed on peripheral blood. The CDR3 nucleotides are TGCAGCGTTGAAGAAGGGGCCGACAGGGGACGGGAGACCCAGTACTTC. Translated: CSVEEGADRGRETQYF.